This TCR beta chain was captured by sequencing in a study of CD4 and CD8 cells across lung adenocarcinoma regions. Germline CDR1 is SGHTA and CDR2 is FQGNSA. The CDR3 has 16 residues. V trimming: 5 bases; J trimming: 0 bases; junction bases outside the gene matches: 6. Donors had localized lung adenocarcinoma, a non-small cell lung cancer. TCRdb analysed the PCR reads with MiXCR anew, one entry per CDR3 protein. Seen here are 15,000 to 20,000 distinct CDR3 sequences, about 50% observed once, and the top ten hold around 31%. The chain employs TRBV7-2 and TRBJ2-7; the match to TRBD1 covers 11 bases. The material sequenced was CD8+ T cells from the margin of a lung tumor. The sequence was collected from a male donor with lung adenocarcinoma. The CD4 and CD8 labels of this study may be unreliable. Here the CDR3 reads CASSRGQGGLSYEQYF. The CDR3 nucleotides read TGTGCCAGCAGCCGGGGACAGGGGGGACTCTCCTACGAGCAGTACTTC.